These 12 T cell receptor beta chains were sequenced from one sample in a study of T-cell reconstitution after alpha-beta-depleted transplantation in children. Researchers prepared the TCRbeta library using unique molecular identifiers, the study reports. Each CDR3 protein is one row after TCRdb ran MiXCR on the PCR reads. The sample contains approximately 590,000 distinct CDR3 sequences, 8% to 11% of which appear only once. Sequenced here: PBMCs from the stem cell graft donor, sampled from the stem cell graft. These TCRs come from a human donor who donated a stem cell graft to a child with acute myeloid leukemia.

The chain combines TRBV4-1 with TRBJ2-5, with 8 bases identical to TRBD1. This CDR3 region has 16 residues. From germline, CDR1 is MGHRA and CDR2 YSYEKL. V gave up 1 base and J gave up 0 bases; unmatched junction bases: 4. CDR3 protein: CASSQGTGLYQETQYF. CDR3 bases: TGCGCCAGCAGCCAAGGGACAGGGCTCTACCAAGAGACCCAGTACTTC.

The J gene is TRBJ2-7, the V gene TRBV7-6; possibly TRBD2 for D (5 bases). The germline V gene encodes CDR1 SGHVS and CDR2 FNYEAQ. The CDR3 is 13 amino acids. The ends were cut back, 6 bases at V and 7 bases at J, with 16 bases in the middle. In nucleotides, the CDR3 is TGTGCCAGCAGGTTCGAGAGGGTGCGGGAGCAGTACTTC. This translates into CASRFERVREQYF. The full variable domain, with the rest looked up from reference TRBV7-6 and TRBJ2-7, is GAGVSQSPRYKVTKRGQDVALRCDPISGHVSLYWYRQALGQGPEFLTYFNYEAQQDKSGLPNDRFSAERPEGSISTLTIQRTEQRDSAMYRCASRFERVREQYFGPGTRLTVT.

This clonotype was seen at least ten times. The rearrangement joins TRBV27 to TRBJ1-2, with TRBD1 matching over 9 bases. CDR1 and CDR2 (germline): MNHEY, SMNVEV (reference sequence). The CDR3 totals 12 residues. V dropped 4 bases and J dropped 7; count of bases not matched to a gene: 1. CDR3 region: CASSYRGLGYTF. CDR3 in DNA: TGTGCCAGCAGTTACAGGGGGCTTGGCTACACCTTC.

The J gene is TRBJ2-5, the V gene TRBV11-2; D possibly corresponds to TRBD1 (6 bases). Germline V gives CDR1 SGHAT, CDR2 FQNNGV. V lost 1 base to trimming and J lost 2 bases, with 23 bases between them. This CDR3 spans 19 amino acids. The CDR3 region has the DNA TGTGCCAGCAGCTTAGTCGTTAGGGCCCCCCAGGGGCGTCAAGAGACCCAGTACTTC. Residues: CASSLVVRAPQGRQETQYF. Combining the CDR3 with reference TRBV11-2 and TRBJ2-5 gives the whole variable domain EAGVAQSPRYKIIEKRQSVAFWCNPISGHATLYWYQQILGQGPKLLIQFQNNGVVDDSQLPKDRFSAERLKGVDSTLKIQPAKLEDSAVYLCASSLVVRAPQGRQETQYFGPGTRLLVL.

The chain combines TRBV7-2 with TRBJ1-1; possible D gene TRBD1, 6 bases. V gave up 6 bases and J gave up 1 base, with 15 bases separating them. Germline V lookup: CDR1 SGHTA, CDR2 FQGNSA. This CDR3 has 15 amino acids. CDR3 loop: CASSQSGQRNTEAFF. CDR3 coding DNA: TGTGCCAGCAGTCAAAGTGGACAGAGGAACACTGAAGCTTTCTTT.

This clonotype was observed at least ten times. The chain combines TRBV15 with TRBJ2-3; D gene unclear. The CDR3 consists of 14 residues. The V and J ends lost 8 bases and 0 bases respectively, with 12 bases between them. Germline CDR1 LNHNV, CDR2 YYDKDF (reference sequence). Here the CDR3 reads CATWASPSTDTQYF. The CDR3 nucleotides are TGTGCCACCTGGGCATCTCCTAGCACAGATACGCAGTATTTT.

The chain joins TRBV6-5 to TRBJ2-7; 12 bases fit TRBD1. Trimming took 2 bases from V and 6 from J; bases not matched to a gene: 2. This CDR3 comprises 14 residues. CDR1 and CDR2 (germline): MNHEY, SVGAGI. CDR3 loop: CASSYGTGGGEQYF. The CDR3 nucleotides read TGTGCCAGCAGTTACGGGACAGGGGGCGGCGAGCAGTACTTC.

This clonotype was observed at least ten times. The chain links TRBV10-3 to TRBJ1-1; tentative D call: TRBD1 (6 bases). There are 17 residues in the CDR3. CDR1 and CDR2 from the germline V gene are ENHRY and SYGVKD. V gave up 0 bases and J gave up 3 bases, with 17 bases separating them. DNA for the CDR3: TGTGCCATCAGTGAGTCGATAACAGGGATGAGGGACACTGAAGCTTTCTTT. Amino acid sequence: CAISESITGMRDTEAFF.

In the case of this clonotype: Without the conserved terminal phenylalanine or tryptophan, this CDR3 likely stems from a read error. The DNA is left out, because the CDR3 cannot be placed on it with certainty; the CDR3 is given as TCRdb lists it. This sequence joins TRBV5-4 and TRBJ2-7; the table's D call, TRBD1, was not checked against the DNA. Germline CDR1 is SGHNT and CDR2 is YYREEE (reference sequence). Ends included, the CDR3 has 12 residues. This CDR3 is CASSSPPGNEIL.

The chain couples TRBV6-1 to TRBJ2-3; 7 bases map to TRBD1. Unmatched junction bases numbered 12, after V lost 5 bases and J lost 4 bases. The germline V gene has CDR1 MNHNS and CDR2 SASEGT. The CDR3 consists of 16 residues. CDR3 nucleotide sequence: TGTGCCAGCAGTAATCGCGCGACAGGGTGGGCAGATACGCAGTATTTT. Translated: CASSNRATGWADTQYF.

This clonotype came up many times. A much larger clonotype is one base distant, so this may be a read error. This CDR3 is CASSLGGGDEQYF. CDR3 DNA sequence: TGTGCCAGCAGCTTAGGAGGGGGCGACGAGCAGTACTTC. The chain recombines TRBV7-6 with TRBJ2-7, with 7 bases that match TRBD1. The CDR3 runs 13 residues. Germline V CDR1 and CDR2: SGHVS, FNYEAQ. The junction had 2 bases not matched to a gene; V was cut back by 1 base and J by 5 bases.

This clonotype was picked up many times. The chain recombines TRBV29-1 with TRBJ2-3; 13 nucleotides agree with TRBD2. CDR1 and CDR2 (germline): SQVTM, ANQGSEA. V lost 4 bases, J lost 1 base, and 5 bases stayed unmatched. The CDR3 consists of 16 residues. CDR3 in amino acids: CSVGGLAGEGTDTQYF. DNA for the CDR3: TGCAGCGTTGGCGGACTAGCGGGAGAGGGCACAGATACGCAGTATTTT.